This TCR beta chain was recorded in a study of blood T cell repertoires in COVID-19. CDR1 and CDR2 (germline): GTSNPN, SVGIG (reference sequence). The CDR3 runs to 13 residues. V lost 4 bases to trimming and J lost 4 bases, with 11 bases between them. Only in-frame clones appear in the TCRdb table, and some are missing; sequencing was by immunoSEQ multiplex PCR. The sample consists of about 190,000 clones, approximately 90% of them appearing once. Source material: peripheral blood. This receptor was identified in a woman between 35 and 50 years old who had recovered from COVID-19. The chain has TRBV30 and TRBJ1-5; D may be TRBD1 (6 bases). The CDR3 loop is CAWNPTGNQPQHF. For the CDR3, the DNA is TGTGCCTGGAACCCAACAGGGAATCAGCCCCAGCATTTT.